These 26 T cell receptor beta chains share one sample of origin, sequenced in a study of CD8+ T cells in alopecia areata. Extracted RNA was reverse transcribed into cDNA, the sequencing template. Method: immunoSEQ multiplex PCR; TCRdb's copy keeps in-frame clones and lacks some. The sample shows over 2,500 clones, under 70% of them seen only once. Sequenced input: skin. These receptors were obtained from a human donor in good health.

V and J are TRBV5-4 and TRBJ1-2; no definite D call. The CDR3 is made up of 16 amino acids. Germline V gene sequence: CDR1 SGHNT, CDR2 YYREEE (reference sequence). The V gene lost 7 bases and the J gene lost 4 bases, with 23 bases spanning the gap. CDR3 sequence reads: CASGHGIPGKTYGYTF. The CDR3 region has the DNA TGTGCCAGCGGGCACGGCATACCAGGAAAGACCTATGGCTACACCTTC.

V usage is TRBV5-6 and J usage is TRBJ2-5; TRBD1 matches at 10 bases. Germline CDR1 SGHDT, CDR2 YYEEEE. This CDR3 is built from 14 residues. V shed 4 bases and J 5 bases; nucleotides not matched to a gene: 5. The CDR3, as DNA: TGTGCCAGCAGCGGGACAGGGGTTGGGGAGACCCAGTACTTC. Its translation is CASSGTGVGETQYF.

The rearrangement joins TRBV9 to TRBJ1-2; 9 nucleotides line up with TRBD1. CDR3 size: 17 residues. From germline, CDR1 is SGDLS and CDR2 YYNGEE. V was clipped by 3 bases and J by 5 bases; unmatched bases: 14. The CDR3 DNA reads TGTGCCAGCAGCGCGACCCTCGGGACAGGGAGGGTTTATGGCTACACCTTC. As protein: CASSATLGTGRVYGYTF.

The rearrangement links TRBV14 to TRBJ1-2; D might be TRBD1 (6 bases). CDR1 SGHDN and CDR2 FVKESK come from the germline V gene. This CDR3 contains 16 residues. With 4 bases removed from V and 7 bases from J, the gap between germline ends came to 22 bases. CDR3 DNA: TGTGCCAGCAGCCCCAGGATACGAGGGGGGATAAGTGGCTACACCTTC. Translation: CASSPRIRGGISGYTF.

CDR3 loop: CASSQGAGYSNQPQHF. The DNA for the CDR3 is TGCGCCAGCAGCCAAGGGGCAGGGTATAGCAATCAGCCCCAGCATTTT. This chain uses TRBV4-1 with TRBJ1-5; TRBD1 might be the D (5 bases). V was trimmed by 1 base and J by 0 bases, leaving 10 bases between them. Germline CDR1 is MGHRA and CDR2 is YSYEKL. The CDR3 covers 16 residues.

The chain combines TRBV5-5 with TRBJ1-4; D ambiguous. Between the trimmed V and J ends, which lost 4 bases and 0 bases, there was a span of 13 bases. Germline V gene data show CDR1 as SGHKS and CDR2 as YYEKEE (reference sequence). This CDR3 is 16 amino acids long. CDR3 in DNA: TGTGCCAGCAGCCCCGACACCTTTCCAACTAATGAAAAACTGTTTTTT. Its protein is CASSPDTFPTNEKLFF.

This chain joins TRBV16 and TRBJ1-1; weak D call: TRBD1 (5 bases). Trimming removed 4 bases at V and 0 bases at J, with 18 bases between. Germline lookup yields CDR1 KGHSY and CDR2 FQNENV. There are 17 residues in the CDR3. CDR3 region: CASSPIGGDWVNTEAFF. CDR3 bases: TGTGCCAGCAGCCCTATCGGGGGAGATTGGGTGAACACTGAAGCTTTCTTT.

The chain combines TRBV19 with TRBJ2-3; TRBD2 agrees at 7 bases. V lost 6 bases and J lost 6; bases outside the gene matches: 6. Germline CDR1 and CDR2: LNHDA and SQIVND (reference sequence). This CDR3 region has 13 residues. The CDR3 nucleotides are TGTGCCAGTAGGCTTGGGGGAGGGGATACGCAGTATTTT. Translating it yields CASRLGGGDTQYF.

This chain connects TRBV6-5 to TRBJ1-1, with D uncertain. Trimming removed 7 bases from V and 8 bases from J, with 14 bases in between. The CDR3 is made up of 12 amino acids. Germline CDR1 MNHEY, CDR2 SVGAGI. CDR3 in amino acids: CASISPGREAFF. CDR3 DNA: TGTGCCAGCATTTCCCCCGGGAGAGAAGCTTTCTTT.

The chain combines TRBV10-3 with TRBJ1-2; 7 bases fit TRBD1. V shed 0 bases, J shed 4 bases, and the junction held 2 bases outside the gene matches. CDR3 size: 14 residues. The germline V gene has CDR1 ENHRY and CDR2 SYGVKD. The CDR3 DNA is TGTGCCATCAGTGAGTCAGGGGGCGGCTATGGCTACACCTTC. Amino acid sequence: CAISESGGGYGYTF.

Here the CDR3 reads CASRREVGTQETQYF. DNA for the CDR3: TGTGCCAGCAGGAGGGAGGTCGGAACCCAAGAGACCCAGTACTTC. This rearrangement joins TRBV6-1 to TRBJ2-5; D may be TRBD2 (6 bases). From germline, CDR1 is MNHNS and CDR2 SASEGT. The CDR3 has 15 amino acids. Trimming left V 6 bases short and J 1 base short, with 15 bases between.

The chain employs TRBV4-2 and TRBJ1-2; TRBD1 agrees at 9 bases. The germline V gene has CDR1 LGHNA and CDR2 YNFKEQ. The length of the CDR3 is 16 residues. J was trimmed by 4 bases and V by 2 bases; bases with no gene match: 8. In DNA form, the CDR3 reads TGTGCCAGCAGCCAATACAGACAGGGGGGATCCTATGGCTACACCTTC. Translated, it gives CASSQYRQGGSYGYTF.

This clone was seen a handful of times. The gene calls are TRBV2 and TRBJ2-1; TRBD2 matches 8 bases. V was pared by 4 bases and J by 9 bases, with 8 bases of the junction left unmatched. This CDR3 spans 14 amino acids. The germline V gene has CDR1 SNHLY and CDR2 FYNNEI. The DNA of the CDR3 is TGTGCCAGCAGTGTCCAGCGGGGGAGCAGTGAGCAGTTCTTC. Translation gives CASSVQRGSSEQFF.

The CDR3 loop is CASSLGGSNRGFSETQYF. The CDR3, as DNA: TGCGCCAGCAGCTTGGGGGGTTCGAACAGGGGGTTCTCAGAGACCCAGTACTTC. This chain joins TRBV5-1 and TRBJ2-5; TRBD1 matches 8 bases. The CDR3 has 18 amino acids. The V and J ends lost 0 bases and 4 bases, in that order; junction bases with no gene match: 14. CDR1 and CDR2 from the germline V gene are SGHRS and YFSETQ.

The rearrangement uses TRBV7-2 and TRBJ1-3; 8 bases map to TRBD1. Germline values: CDR1 SGHTA, CDR2 FQGNSA. J gave up 3 bases and V 3 bases, and 7 bases lay outside the gene matches. This CDR3 has 16 residues. CDR3 DNA sequence: TGTGCCAGCAGCTTTCAACCGGGACAGGTTGGAAACACCATATATTTT. This codes for CASSFQPGQVGNTIYF.

V gene TRBV7-9 combines with J gene TRBJ2-6, with no clear D. This CDR3 is 19 amino acids long. In germline, CDR1 is SEHNR, CDR2 FQNEAQ (reference sequence). V lost 2 bases, J lost 0 bases, and 17 bases lay in between. For the CDR3, the DNA is TGTGCCAGCAGCTTAAAACAAGCAGCAATCCCCTCTGGGGCCAACGTCCTGACTTTC. It translates to CASSLKQAAIPSGANVLTF.

This clone was seen only a few times. An end of the junction does not agree with germline; a read error may underlie this. Distinct nucleotide sequences in the sample also encode this CDR3. The CDR3 DNA sequence: TGTGCCGGGAGGCGGGGGGGGGCTCGGGAGACCCAGTACTTC. Translating it yields CAGRRGGARETQYF. This sequence joins TRBV30 and TRBJ2-5, with 9 bases fitting TRBD2. The germline V gene encodes CDR1 GTSNPN and CDR2 SVGIG (reference sequence). The CDR3 spans 14 residues.

The chain is built from TRBV4-3 and TRBJ2-1; 12 bases agree with TRBD2. The germline gives CDR1 LGHNA, CDR2 YSLEER. The CDR3 is 16 residues long. V trimming: 6 bases; J trimming: 5 bases; junction bases outside the gene matches: 8. CDR3 DNA: TGCGCCAGCAGTCAGAGACTAGCGGGGGACCACAATGAGCAGTTCTTC. It codes for CASSQRLAGDHNEQFF.

About this clone: Additional DNA sequences in this sample encode the identical CDR3. This rearrangement joins TRBV5-4 to TRBJ2-3, with TRBD2 matching 8 bases. V lost 3 bases and J lost 6; bases outside the gene matches: 12. The CDR3 sequence is 16 residues long. Germline CDR1 reads SGHNT; CDR2 reads YYREEE (reference sequence). The CDR3, as DNA: TGTGCCAGCAGCTGGTGGGTTCGGGGGGGGGCGGATACGCAGTATTTT. Translated, it gives CASSWWVRGGADTQYF.

The gene calls are TRBV7-3 and TRBJ2-2; D is uncertain. There are 16 residues in the CDR3. Germline loops: CDR1 SGHTA, CDR2 FQGTGA. With 1 base removed from V and 0 bases from J, the gap between germline ends came to 9 bases. CDR3: CASSLRRGPNTGELFF. CDR3 nucleotides: TGTGCCAGCAGCTTAAGGCGTGGCCCGAACACCGGGGAGCTGTTTTTT. The variable domain in full, completed from reference TRBV7-3 and TRBJ2-2, reads GAGVSQTPSNKVTEKGKYVELRCDPISGHTALYWYRQSLGQGPEFLIYFQGTGAADDSGLPNDRFFAVRPEGSVSTLKIQRTERGDSAVYLCASSLRRGPNTGELFFGEGSRLTVL.

This rearrangement joins TRBV10-3 to TRBJ1-2, with 9 bases fitting TRBD1. Germline CDR1 and CDR2: ENHRY and SYGVKD. The V segment lost 6 bases and the J segment 3 bases; nucleotides outside the gene matches: 2. This CDR3 region has 13 residues. CDR3 protein: CAISRQGDYGYTF. The CDR3 nucleotides are TGTGCCATCAGCCGACAGGGGGACTATGGCTACACCTTC.

V gene TRBV2 combines with J gene TRBJ1-6; 9 bases are a match to TRBD1. After removal of 7 bases from V and 8 bases from J, the junction contained 6 bases not matched to a gene. CDR3 size: 14 residues. Germline CDR1 SNHLY, CDR2 FYNNEI. This CDR3 is CASTLTGGYSPLHF. The DNA of the CDR3 is TGTGCCAGCACCCTGACAGGGGGATATTCACCCCTCCACTTT.

This clone is labeled as large. V usage is TRBV5-6 and J usage is TRBJ2-1; D gene unclear. This CDR3 region has 16 residues. V gave up 0 bases and J gave up 3 bases, with 13 bases separating them. CDR1 and CDR2 from the germline V gene are SGHDT and YYEEEE. In DNA form, the CDR3 reads TGTGCCAGCAGCTTGGCGACCGGGTCAAACTACAATGAGCAGTTCTTC. Amino acid sequence: CASSLATGSNYNEQFF.

CDR3 sequence: CASSSQGGTETQYF. The CDR3 region has the DNA TGTGCCAGCAGTTCCCAAGGGGGCACAGAGACCCAGTACTTC. V gene TRBV28 combines with J gene TRBJ2-5, with 7 bases fitting TRBD1. Germline CDR1 and CDR2: MDHEN and SYDVKM. V trimming: 4 bases; J trimming: 4 bases; junction bases outside the gene matches: 6. The CDR3 is 14 amino acids.

The J gene is TRBJ1-4, the V gene TRBV12-5; maybe TRBD1 (5 bases). This CDR3 contains 15 residues. The V end lost 5 bases, the J end lost 5 bases, and 15 bases lay between the germline ends. Germline V gene data show CDR1 as LGHNT and CDR2 as FRNRAP. As DNA, the CDR3 is TGTGCTAGTGGTGTACAGGAAACCCGCAATGAAAAACTGTTTTTT. Translation gives CASGVQETRNEKLFF.

The CDR3 DNA sequence: TGTGCCAGCAGGCGGGACAGGGGGCCTTACAATGAGCAGTTCTTC. Translation: CASRRDRGPYNEQFF. The rearrangement joins TRBV5-4 to TRBJ2-1; 12 bases line up with TRBD1. Per the germline V gene, CDR1 is SGHNT and CDR2 is YYREEE (reference sequence). This CDR3 is built from 15 residues. V was clipped by 5 bases and J by 4 bases; unmatched bases: 4.